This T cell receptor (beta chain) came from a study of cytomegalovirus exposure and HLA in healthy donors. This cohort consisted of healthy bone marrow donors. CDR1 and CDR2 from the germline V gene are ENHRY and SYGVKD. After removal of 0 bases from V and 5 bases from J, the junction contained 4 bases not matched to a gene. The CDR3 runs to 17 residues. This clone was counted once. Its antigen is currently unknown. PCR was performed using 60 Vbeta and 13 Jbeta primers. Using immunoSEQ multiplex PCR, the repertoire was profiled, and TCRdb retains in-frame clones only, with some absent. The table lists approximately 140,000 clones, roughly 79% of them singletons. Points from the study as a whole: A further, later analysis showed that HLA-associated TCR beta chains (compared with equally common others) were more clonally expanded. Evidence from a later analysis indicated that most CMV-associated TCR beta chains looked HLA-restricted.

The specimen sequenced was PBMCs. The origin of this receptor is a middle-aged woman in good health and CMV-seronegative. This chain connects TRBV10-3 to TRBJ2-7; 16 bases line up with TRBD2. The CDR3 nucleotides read TGTGCCATCAGTGAGTCTGGGACTAGCGGGGGGGCCAACGAGCAGTACTTC. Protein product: CAISESGTSGGANEQYF.